This T cell receptor (beta chain) emerged from a study of T-cell memory formation after mild COVID-19. The germline gives CDR1 LGHDT, CDR2 YNNKEL (reference sequence). The CDR3 is 15 residues long. J lost 7 bases, V lost 3 bases, and 8 bases had no gene match. TCRdb re-called the 5' RACE reads through MiXCR, storing one row per CDR3 protein. Of approximately 300,000 distinct CDR3 sequences in the sample, roughly 15% were seen once. The receptor's source is a man between 18 and 29 years old who had mild COVID-19 (a few samples of this study predate the infection). Cell type and time point are not known. The V call is TRBV3-1, the J call TRBJ1-4; the match to TRBD1 covers 7 bases. Input material: PBMCs or a T cell subset sorted from them (not recorded which). The CDR3 DNA follows: TGTGCCAGCAGCCAGCGGGGAGGGGGCGTTGAAAAACTGTTTTTT. Its translation: CASSQRGGGVEKLFF.